Each of the 3 T cell receptor beta chains below was sequenced from the same sample in a study of T cells in localized non-small cell lung cancer. Repertoires were generated with immunoSEQ multiplex PCR, while TCRdb's copy carries only in-frame clones and drops some. The repertoire consists of about 52,000 clones, with approximately 86% occurring once and the leading ten covering about 17%. The sample consisted of PBMCs, taken before any cancer treatment. The receptors stem from a female donor with stage II lung adenocarcinoma.

This clone has just a few counts. The V gene is TRBV5-1, the J gene TRBJ2-5; D remains ambiguous. From germline, CDR1 is SGHRS and CDR2 YFSETQ. The CDR3 length is 14 residues. The germline V and J ends were trimmed by 4 bases and 0 bases, with 10 bases remaining between them. The CDR3 sequence: CASSPRPDQETQYF. The CDR3 DNA sequence: TGCGCCAGCAGCCCTAGACCAGACCAAGAGACCCAGTACTTC.

V gene TRBV7-3 combines with J gene TRBJ2-7; the match to TRBD1 covers 9 bases. Germline V gene lookup returns CDR1 SGHTA and CDR2 FQGTGA. J gave up 11 bases and V 4 bases, and 6 bases lay outside the gene matches. The CDR3 extends over 12 amino acids. The CDR3 protein is CASSSGTGRKYF. CDR3 DNA sequence: TGTGCCAGCAGCTCCGGGACAGGGAGAAAGTACTTC.

The chain carries TRBV27 and TRBJ1-1; D might be TRBD1 (5 bases). V dropped 2 bases and J dropped 6 bases, with 16 bases sitting between them. The CDR3 is 15 residues long. Germline-derived CDR1 and CDR2 are MNHEY and SMNVEV (reference sequence). The CDR3 spells CASSLTDSSFSEAFF. In nucleotides, the CDR3 is TGTGCCAGCAGTTTAACCGACAGTTCATTTTCTGAAGCTTTCTTT.